This TCR beta chain was captured in a study of human T cells and chemical hapten exposure. Study-level results: The study found expanded TCRs formed significantly more large CDR3 similarity clusters than controls. Donors in the study had alopecia, meaning their immune response may differ from healthy people's.

A word on this clonotype: Its antigen remains unknown. This may be a read error: a much more frequent sequence differs by one nucleotide.

Looked up from germline, CDR1 is SGHNT and CDR2 is YENEEA. This CDR3 has 15 residues. Each CDR3 protein is one row after TCRdb ran MiXCR on the RACE reads. The table records roughly 90,000 distinct CDR3 sequences, 9.6% of them present only once. The time point denotes: pre-sensitization, week 0. The treatment: therapeutic diphenylcyclopropenone sensitization with weekly scalp DPC. This clonotype was obtained from a woman aged 40 to 50 with alopecia areata. Some clones in this sample may be carry-over from other donors' samples. V and J are TRBV11-3 and TRBJ1-2; D not certain. Material: whole blood, obtained in connection with sensitization to the hapten diphenylcyclopropenone (DPC). CDR3 nucleotides: TGTGCCAGCAGCTTATCACAGTCGACTTTCTATGGCTACTCCTTC. Its protein product is CASSLSQSTFYGYSF.